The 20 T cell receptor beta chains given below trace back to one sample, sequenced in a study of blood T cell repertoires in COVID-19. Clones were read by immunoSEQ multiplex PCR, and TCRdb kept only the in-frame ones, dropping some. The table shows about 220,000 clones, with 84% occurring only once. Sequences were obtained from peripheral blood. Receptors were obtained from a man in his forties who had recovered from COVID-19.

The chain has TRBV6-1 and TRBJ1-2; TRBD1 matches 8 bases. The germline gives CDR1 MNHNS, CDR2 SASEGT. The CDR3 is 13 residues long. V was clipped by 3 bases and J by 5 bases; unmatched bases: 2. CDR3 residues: CASSEDRVYGYTF. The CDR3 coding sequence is TGTGCCAGCAGTGAGGACAGGGTATATGGCTACACCTTC.

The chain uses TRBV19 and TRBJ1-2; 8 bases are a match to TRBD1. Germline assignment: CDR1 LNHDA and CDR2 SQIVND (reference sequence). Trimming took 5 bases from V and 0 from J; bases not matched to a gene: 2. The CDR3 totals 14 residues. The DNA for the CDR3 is TGTGCCAGTAGTTGGACAGGGACTAACTATGGCTACACCTTC. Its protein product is CASSWTGTNYGYTF.

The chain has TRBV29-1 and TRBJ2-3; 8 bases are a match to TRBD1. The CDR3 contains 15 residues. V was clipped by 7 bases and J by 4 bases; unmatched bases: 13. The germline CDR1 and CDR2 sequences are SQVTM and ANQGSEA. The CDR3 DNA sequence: TGCAGCGCATTCCCGGGACAGGTCGAATCAGATACGCAGTATTTT. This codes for CSAFPGQVESDTQYF.

In nucleotides, the CDR3 is TGTGCCAGCAGCCCCTTCGCTCGGACTAGCGGAGAGACCCAGTACTTC. It translates to CASSPFARTSGETQYF. V usage is TRBV7-9 and J usage is TRBJ2-5; the match to TRBD2 covers 10 bases. The CDR3 totals 16 residues. The junction had 10 bases not matched to a gene; V was cut back by 5 bases and J by 4 bases. From germline, CDR1 is SEHNR and CDR2 FQNEAQ (reference sequence).

The CDR3 DNA reads as TGTGCCAGTAGTATTCCCCCCCAGACGGCCCGGGCGCGGGGGGACACTGAAGCTTTCTTT. Protein: CASSIPPQTARARGDTEAFF. This chain links TRBV19 with TRBJ1-1, with D possibly TRBD1 on 5 matching bases. Per the germline V gene, CDR1 is LNHDA and CDR2 is SQIVND (reference sequence). V was shortened by 3 bases and J by 3 bases, with 29 bases between the two germline ends. The CDR3 runs to 20 residues.

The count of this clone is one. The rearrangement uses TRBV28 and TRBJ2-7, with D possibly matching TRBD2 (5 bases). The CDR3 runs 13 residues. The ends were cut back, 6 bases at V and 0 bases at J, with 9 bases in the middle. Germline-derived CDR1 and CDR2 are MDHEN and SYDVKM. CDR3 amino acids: CASRRTHSYEQYF. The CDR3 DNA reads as TGTGCCAGCAGAAGGACTCACTCCTACGAGCAGTACTTC.

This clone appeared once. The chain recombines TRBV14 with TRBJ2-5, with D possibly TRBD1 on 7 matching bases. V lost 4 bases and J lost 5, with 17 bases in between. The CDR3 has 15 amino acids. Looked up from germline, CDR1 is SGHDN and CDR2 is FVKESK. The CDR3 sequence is CASSRSPGGRETQYF. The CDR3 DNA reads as TGTGCCAGCAGCCGATCCCCAGGGGGGCGGGAGACCCAGTACTTC. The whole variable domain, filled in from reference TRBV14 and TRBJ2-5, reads EAGVTQFPSHSVIEKGQTVTLRCDPISGHDNLYWYRRVMGKEIKFLLHFVKESKQDESGMPNNRFLAERTGGTYSTLKVQPAELEDSGVYFCASSRSPGGRETQYFGPGTRLLVL.

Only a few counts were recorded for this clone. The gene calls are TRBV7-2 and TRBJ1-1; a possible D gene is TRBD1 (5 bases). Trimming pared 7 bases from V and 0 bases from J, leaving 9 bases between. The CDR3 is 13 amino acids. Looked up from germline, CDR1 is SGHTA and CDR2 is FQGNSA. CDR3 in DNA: TGTGCCAGCACCCCAGGGATGAACACTGAAGCTTTCTTT. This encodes CASTPGMNTEAFF.

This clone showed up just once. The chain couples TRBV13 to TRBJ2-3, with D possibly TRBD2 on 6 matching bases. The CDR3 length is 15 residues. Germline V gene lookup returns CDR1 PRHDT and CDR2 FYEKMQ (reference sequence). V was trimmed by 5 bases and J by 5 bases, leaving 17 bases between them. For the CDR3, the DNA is TGTGCCAGCAGCCTCCGACGACTAGTCATAGATACGCAGTATTTT. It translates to CASSLRRLVIDTQYF.

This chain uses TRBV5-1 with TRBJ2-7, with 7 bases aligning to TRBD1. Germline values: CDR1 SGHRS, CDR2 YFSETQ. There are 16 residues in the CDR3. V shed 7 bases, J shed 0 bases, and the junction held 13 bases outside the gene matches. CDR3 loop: CASLADPNRGSYEQYF. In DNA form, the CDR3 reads TGCGCCAGCCTGGCAGATCCTAACAGGGGCTCCTACGAGCAGTACTTC.

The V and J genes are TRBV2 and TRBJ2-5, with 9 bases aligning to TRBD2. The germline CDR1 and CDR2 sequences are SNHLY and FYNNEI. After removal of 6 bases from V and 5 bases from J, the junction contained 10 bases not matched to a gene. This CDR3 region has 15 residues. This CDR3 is CASRSRTSVSETQYF. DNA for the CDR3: TGTGCCAGCAGGAGTAGGACTAGCGTCTCGGAGACCCAGTACTTC.

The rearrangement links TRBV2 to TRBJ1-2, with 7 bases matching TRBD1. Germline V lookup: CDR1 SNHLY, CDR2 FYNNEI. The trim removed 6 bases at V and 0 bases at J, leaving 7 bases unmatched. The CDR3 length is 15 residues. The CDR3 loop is CASSGQANPNYGYTF. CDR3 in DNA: TGTGCCAGCAGCGGACAGGCCAATCCTAACTATGGCTACACCTTC.

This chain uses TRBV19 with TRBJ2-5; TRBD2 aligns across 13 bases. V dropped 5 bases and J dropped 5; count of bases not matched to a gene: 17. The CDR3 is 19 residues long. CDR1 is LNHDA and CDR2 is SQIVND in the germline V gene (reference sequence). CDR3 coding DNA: TGTGCCAGTAGTTCTCGGACTAGCGGGAGTTTTAGCACGGGGGAGACCCAGTACTTC. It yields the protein CASSSRTSGSFSTGETQYF.

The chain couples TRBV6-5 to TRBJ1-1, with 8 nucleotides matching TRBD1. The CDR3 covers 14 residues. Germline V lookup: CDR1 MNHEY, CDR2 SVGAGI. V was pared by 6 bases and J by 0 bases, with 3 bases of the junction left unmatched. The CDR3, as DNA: TGTGCCAGCAGGGGACAGGTTATGAACACTGAAGCTTTCTTT. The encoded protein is CASRGQVMNTEAFF.

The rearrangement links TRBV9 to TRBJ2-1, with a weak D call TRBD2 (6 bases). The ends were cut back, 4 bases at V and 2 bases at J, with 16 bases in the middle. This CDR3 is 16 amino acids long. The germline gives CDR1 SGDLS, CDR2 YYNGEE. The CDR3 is CASSIRLDATYNEQFF. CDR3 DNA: TGTGCCAGCAGCATACGACTAGACGCAACCTACAATGAGCAGTTCTTC.

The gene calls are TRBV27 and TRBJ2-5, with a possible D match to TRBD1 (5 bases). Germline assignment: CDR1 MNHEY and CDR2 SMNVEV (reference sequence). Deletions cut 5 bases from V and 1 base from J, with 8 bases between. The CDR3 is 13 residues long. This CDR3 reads CASSPGRQETQYF. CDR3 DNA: TGTGCCAGCAGTCCAGGGCGCCAAGAGACCCAGTACTTC.

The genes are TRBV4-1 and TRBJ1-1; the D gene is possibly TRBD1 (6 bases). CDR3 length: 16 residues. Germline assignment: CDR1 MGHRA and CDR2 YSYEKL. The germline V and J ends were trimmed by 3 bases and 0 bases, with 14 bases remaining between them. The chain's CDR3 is CASSHRPGQLNTEAFF. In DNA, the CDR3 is TGCGCCAGCAGCCATCGACCGGGACAACTGAACACTGAAGCTTTCTTT.

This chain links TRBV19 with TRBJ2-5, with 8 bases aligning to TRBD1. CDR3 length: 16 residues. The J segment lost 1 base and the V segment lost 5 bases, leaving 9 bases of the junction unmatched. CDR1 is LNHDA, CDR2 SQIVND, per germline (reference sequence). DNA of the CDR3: TGTGCCAGTAGTCCGCGACAGGGGTACCTCCAAGAGACCCAGTACTTC. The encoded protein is CASSPRQGYLQETQYF.

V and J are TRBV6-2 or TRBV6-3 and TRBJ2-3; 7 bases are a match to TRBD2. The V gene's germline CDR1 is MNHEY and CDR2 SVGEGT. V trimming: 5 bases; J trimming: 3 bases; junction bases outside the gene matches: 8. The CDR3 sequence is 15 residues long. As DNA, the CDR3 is TGTGCCAGCAGTGGCCAGACGGGAGGAACAGATACGCAGTATTTT. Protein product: CASSGQTGGTDTQYF.

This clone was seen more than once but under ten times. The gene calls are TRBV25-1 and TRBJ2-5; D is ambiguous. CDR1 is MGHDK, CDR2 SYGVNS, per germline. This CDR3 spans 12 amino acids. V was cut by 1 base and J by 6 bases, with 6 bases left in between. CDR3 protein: CASSESYQTQYF. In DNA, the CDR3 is TGTGCCAGCAGTGAATCCTATCAGACCCAGTACTTC.